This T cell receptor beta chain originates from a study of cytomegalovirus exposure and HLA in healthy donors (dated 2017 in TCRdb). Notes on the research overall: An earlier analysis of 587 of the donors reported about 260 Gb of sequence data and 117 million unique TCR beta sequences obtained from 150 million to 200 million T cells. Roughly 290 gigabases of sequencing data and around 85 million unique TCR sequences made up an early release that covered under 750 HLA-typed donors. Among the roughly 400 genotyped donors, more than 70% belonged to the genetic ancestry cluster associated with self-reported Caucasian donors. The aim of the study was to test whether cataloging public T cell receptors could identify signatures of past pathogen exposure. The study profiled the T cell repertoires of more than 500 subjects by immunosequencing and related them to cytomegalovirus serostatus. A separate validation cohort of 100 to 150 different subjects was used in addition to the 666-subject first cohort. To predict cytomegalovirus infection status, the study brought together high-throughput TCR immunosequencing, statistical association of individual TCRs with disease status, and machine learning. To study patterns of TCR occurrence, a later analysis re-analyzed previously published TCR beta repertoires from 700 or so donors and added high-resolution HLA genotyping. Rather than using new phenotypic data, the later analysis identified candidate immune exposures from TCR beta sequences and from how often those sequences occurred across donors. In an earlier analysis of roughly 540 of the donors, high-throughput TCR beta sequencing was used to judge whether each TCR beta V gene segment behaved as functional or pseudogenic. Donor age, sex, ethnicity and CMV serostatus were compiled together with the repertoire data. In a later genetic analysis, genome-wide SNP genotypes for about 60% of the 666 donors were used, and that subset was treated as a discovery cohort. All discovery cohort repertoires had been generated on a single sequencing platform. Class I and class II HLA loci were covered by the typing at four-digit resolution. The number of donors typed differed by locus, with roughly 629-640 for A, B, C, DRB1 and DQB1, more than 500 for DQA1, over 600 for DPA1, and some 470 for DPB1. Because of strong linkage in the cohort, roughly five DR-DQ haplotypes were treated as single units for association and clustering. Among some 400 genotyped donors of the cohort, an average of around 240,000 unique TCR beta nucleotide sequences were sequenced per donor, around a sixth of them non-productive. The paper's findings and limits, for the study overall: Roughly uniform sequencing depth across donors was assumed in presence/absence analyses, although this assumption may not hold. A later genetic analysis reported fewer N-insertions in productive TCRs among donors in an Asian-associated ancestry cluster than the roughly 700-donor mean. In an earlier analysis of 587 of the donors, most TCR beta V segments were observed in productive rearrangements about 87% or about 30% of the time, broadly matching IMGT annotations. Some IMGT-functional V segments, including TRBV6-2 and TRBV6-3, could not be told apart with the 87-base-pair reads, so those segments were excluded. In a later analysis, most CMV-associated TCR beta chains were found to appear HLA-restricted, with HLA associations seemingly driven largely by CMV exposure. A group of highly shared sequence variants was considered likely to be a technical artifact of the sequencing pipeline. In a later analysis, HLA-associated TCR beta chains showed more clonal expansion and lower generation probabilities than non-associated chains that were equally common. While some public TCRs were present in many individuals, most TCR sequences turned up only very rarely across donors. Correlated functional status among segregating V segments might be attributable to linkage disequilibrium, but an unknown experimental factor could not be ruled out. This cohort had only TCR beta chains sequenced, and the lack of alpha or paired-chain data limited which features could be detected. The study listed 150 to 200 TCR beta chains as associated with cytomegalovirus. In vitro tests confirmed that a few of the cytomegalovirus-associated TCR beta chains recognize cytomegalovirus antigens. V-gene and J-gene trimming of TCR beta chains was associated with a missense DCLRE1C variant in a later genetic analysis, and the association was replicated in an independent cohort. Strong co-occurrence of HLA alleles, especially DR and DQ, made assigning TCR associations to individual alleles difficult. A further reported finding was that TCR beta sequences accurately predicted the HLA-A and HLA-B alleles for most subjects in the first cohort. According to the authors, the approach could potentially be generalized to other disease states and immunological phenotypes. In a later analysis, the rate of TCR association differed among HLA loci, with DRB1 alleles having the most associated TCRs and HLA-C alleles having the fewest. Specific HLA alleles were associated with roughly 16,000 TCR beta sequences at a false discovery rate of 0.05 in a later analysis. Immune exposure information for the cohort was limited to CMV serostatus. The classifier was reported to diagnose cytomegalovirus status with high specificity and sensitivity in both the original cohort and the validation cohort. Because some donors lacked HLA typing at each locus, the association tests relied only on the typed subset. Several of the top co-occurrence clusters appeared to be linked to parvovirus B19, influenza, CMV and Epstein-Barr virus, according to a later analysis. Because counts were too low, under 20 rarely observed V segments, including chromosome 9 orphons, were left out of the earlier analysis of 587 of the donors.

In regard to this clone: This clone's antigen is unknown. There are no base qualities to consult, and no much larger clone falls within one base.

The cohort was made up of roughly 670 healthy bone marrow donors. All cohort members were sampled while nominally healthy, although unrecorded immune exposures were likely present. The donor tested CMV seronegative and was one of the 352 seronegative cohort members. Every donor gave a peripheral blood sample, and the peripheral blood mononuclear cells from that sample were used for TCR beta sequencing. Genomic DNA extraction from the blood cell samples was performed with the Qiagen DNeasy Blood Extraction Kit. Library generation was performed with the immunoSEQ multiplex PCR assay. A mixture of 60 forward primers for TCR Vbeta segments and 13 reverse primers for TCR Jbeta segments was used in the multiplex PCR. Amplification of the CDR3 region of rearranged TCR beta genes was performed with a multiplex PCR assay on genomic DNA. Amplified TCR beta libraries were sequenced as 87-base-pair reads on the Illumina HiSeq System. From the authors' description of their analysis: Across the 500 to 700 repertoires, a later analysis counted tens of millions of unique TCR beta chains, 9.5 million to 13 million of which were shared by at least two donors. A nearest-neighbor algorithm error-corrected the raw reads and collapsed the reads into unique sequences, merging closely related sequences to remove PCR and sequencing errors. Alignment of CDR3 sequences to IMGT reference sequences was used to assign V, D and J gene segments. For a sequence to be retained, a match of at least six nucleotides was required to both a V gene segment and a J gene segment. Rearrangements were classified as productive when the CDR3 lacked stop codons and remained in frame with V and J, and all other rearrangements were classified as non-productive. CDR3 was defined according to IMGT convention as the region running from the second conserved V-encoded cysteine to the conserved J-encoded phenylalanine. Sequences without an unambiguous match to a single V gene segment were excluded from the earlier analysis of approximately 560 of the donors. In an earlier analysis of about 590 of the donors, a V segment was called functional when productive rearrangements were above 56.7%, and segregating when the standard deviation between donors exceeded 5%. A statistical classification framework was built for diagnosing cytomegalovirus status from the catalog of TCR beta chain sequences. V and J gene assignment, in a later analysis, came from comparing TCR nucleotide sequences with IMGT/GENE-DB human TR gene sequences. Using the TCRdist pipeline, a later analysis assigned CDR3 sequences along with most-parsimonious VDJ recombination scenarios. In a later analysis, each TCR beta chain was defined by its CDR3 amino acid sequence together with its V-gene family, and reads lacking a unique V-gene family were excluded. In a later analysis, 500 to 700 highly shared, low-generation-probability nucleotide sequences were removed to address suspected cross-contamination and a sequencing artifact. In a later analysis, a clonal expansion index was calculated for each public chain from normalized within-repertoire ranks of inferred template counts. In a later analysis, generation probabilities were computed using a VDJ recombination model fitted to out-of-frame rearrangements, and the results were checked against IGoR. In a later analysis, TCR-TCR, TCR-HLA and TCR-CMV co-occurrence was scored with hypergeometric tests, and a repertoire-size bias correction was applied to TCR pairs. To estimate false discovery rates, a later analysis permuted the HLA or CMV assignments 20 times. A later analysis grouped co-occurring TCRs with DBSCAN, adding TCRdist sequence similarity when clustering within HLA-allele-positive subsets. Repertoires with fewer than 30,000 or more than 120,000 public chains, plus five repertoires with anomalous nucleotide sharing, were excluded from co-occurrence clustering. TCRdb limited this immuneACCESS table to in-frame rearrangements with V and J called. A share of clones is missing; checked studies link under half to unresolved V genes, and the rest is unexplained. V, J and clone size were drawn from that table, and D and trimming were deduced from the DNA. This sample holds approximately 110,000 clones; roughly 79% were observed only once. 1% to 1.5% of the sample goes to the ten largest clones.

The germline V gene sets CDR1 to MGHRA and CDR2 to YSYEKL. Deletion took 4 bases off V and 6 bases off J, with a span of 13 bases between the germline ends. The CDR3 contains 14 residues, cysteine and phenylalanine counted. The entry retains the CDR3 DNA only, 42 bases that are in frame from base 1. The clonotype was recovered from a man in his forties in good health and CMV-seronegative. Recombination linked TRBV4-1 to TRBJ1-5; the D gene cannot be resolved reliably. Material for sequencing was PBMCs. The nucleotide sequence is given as TGCGCCAGCAGCCCCCGGGGAGGGCTTCAGCCCCAGCATTTT. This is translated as CASSPRGGLQPQHF.